This is a list of T cell receptor beta chains from one sample in a study of blood T cell repertoires in COVID-19. Clones were read by immunoSEQ multiplex PCR, and TCRdb kept only the in-frame ones, dropping some. The sample contains around 24,000 clones, over 75% of which appear only once. The sample was peripheral blood. The receptors here all came from a woman of 80 years or more with acute or convalescent COVID-19. CDR3s include the opening cysteine and the closing phenylalanine or tryptophan. D genes are given only for firm matches. Clone size appears in some rows only: once, few, many, or a class for an expanded clone.

D gene	V gene	clone size	J gene	CDR3 DNA	CDR3 protein
TRBD2	TRBV5-1	.	TRBJ2-1	TGCGCCAGCAGCTTGACGCTAGCGGGAGGGCTGGGGCAGTTCTTC	CASSLTLAGGLGQFF
TRBD1	TRBV15	large	TRBJ2-1	TGTGCCACCAGCTCATTTGGACAGGGGAGCTCCTACAATGAGCAGTTCTTC	CATSSFGQGSSYNEQFF
.	TRBV7-6	.	TRBJ2-3	TGTGCCAGCAGCTTACGCCCGGCGGGAATAAGTTCAGATACGCAGTATTTT	CASSLRPAGISSDTQYF
.	TRBV30	.	TRBJ1-3	TGTGCCTGGAGTGATGGCATGGTCTCTGGAAACACCATATATTTT	CAWSDGMVSGNTIYF
TRBD2	TRBV5-4	few	TRBJ2-1	TGTGCCAGCTTTCCACATATAGCGGGAGGATACAATGAGCAGTTCTTC	CASFPHIAGGYNEQFF
TRBD1	TRBV9	.	TRBJ2-3	TGTGCCAGCAGCGGAGGCAGGGGGAAAGATACGCAGTATTTT	CASSGGRGKDTQYF
TRBD1	TRBV6-5	.	TRBJ2-7	TGTGCCAGCAGTACCCCGGGACAGGGTTCCTACGAGCAGTACTTC	CASSTPGQGSYEQYF
TRBD2	TRBV5-1	once	TRBJ2-1	TGCGCCAGCAGCTTGGACAGCGGGGCAGACAATGAGCAGTTCTTC	CASSLDSGADNEQFF
.	TRBV25-1	.	TRBJ1-2	TGTGCCAGCAGTAAGACTTTTGGCTACACCTTC	CASSKTFGYTF
TRBD1	TRBV6-5	.	TRBJ1-1	TGTGCCAGCAGCCTTCCGGGACAGGGGGCTGGAGAAGCTTTCTTT	CASSLPGQGAGEAFF
.	TRBV5-1	.	TRBJ1-1	TGCGCCAGCAGCTCGGGGCCGGGGGGGACTGAAGCTTTCTTT	CASSSGPGGTEAFF
.	TRBV30	.	TRBJ1-2	TGTGCCTGGAGTTCTAAGGGGGTCGTTAACTATGGCTACACCTTC	CAWSSKGVVNYGYTF
TRBD1	TRBV5-1	.	TRBJ1-3	TGCGCCAGCAGCACAGGACAGGACCTCTCTGGAAACACCATATATTTT	CASSTGQDLSGNTIYF
.	TRBV24-1	.	TRBJ2-1	TGTGCCACCAGTGATTTCAGGGCTGGAAATGAGCAGTTCTTC	CATSDFRAGNEQFF
.	TRBV2	.	TRBJ1-5	TGTGCCAGCAGTGAACTGCCAGCGTATAGCAATCAGCCCCAGCATTTT	CASSELPAYSNQPQHF
TRBD1	TRBV10-3	.	TRBJ1-2	TGTGCCACCGGCGTGGGGACACGGACAGGGGGGAATGACTATGGCTACACCTTC	CATGVGTRTGGNDYGYTF
.	TRBV7-2	.	TRBJ1-2	TGTGCCAGCAGCTTAGTACAGGAGAATGGCTACACCTTC	CASSLVQENGYTF
.	TRBV27	.	TRBJ2-2	TGTGCCAGCAGTTTTATGCGCACCGGGGAGCTGTTTTTT	CASSFMRTGELFF
.	TRBV5-1	.	TRBJ1-1	TGCGCCAGCAGCTTGAACCCAGAGCGCGAAGCTTTCTTT	CASSLNPEREAFF
TRBD1	TRBV24-1	.	TRBJ1-1	TGTGCCACCAGTGCTGCCGGGGGACAGGGGGCTGACACTGAAGCTTTCTTT	CATSAAGGQGADTEAFF
TRBD1	TRBV18	.	TRBJ2-5	TGTGCCAGCTCACCTCGCCGGGACAGTCAGGAGACCCAGTACTTC	CASSPRRDSQETQYF
TRBD1	TRBV25-1	once	TRBJ1-2	TGTGCCAGCAGTGAATATGGGACAGGGCTCTCTAACTATGGCTACACCTTC	CASSEYGTGLSNYGYTF
.	TRBV5-1	.	TRBJ1-2	TGCGCCAGCAGCCCGGGGGGCAGCGGGGGCTACACCTTC	CASSPGGSGGYTF
TRBD2	TRBV27	.	TRBJ2-7	TGTGCCAGCAGTTTATATCGCGGGGAGGGCGAGCAGTACTTC	CASSLYRGEGEQYF
.	TRBV19	.	TRBJ1-1	TGTGCCAGTAGTATATGGGGAGTGAGAACTGAAGCTTTCTTT	CASSIWGVRTEAFF
TRBD1	TRBV3-1/TRBV3-2	.	TRBJ1-4	TGTGCCAGCAGCCCTATGGACAGGGGTGGGGAAAAACTGTTTTTT	CASSPMDRGGEKLFF
TRBD2	TRBV2	.	TRBJ2-1	TGTGCCAGCAGTGAAATAGCGGGAGGGTCCTACAATGAGCAGTTCTTC	CASSEIAGGSYNEQFF
TRBD1	TRBV11-2	.	TRBJ1-2	TGTGCCAGCAGCTTAGATAGGGGGCCGGGACAGGGCTACACCTTC	CASSLDRGPGQGYTF
TRBD1	TRBV4-3	.	TRBJ2-1	TGCGCCAGCAGCCAAGACCACAGATCAGGGGGAGTTTCCTACAATGAGCAGTTCTTC	CASSQDHRSGGVSYNEQFF
TRBD2	TRBV30	.	TRBJ2-2	TGTGCCTGGACCCTGGGGAGGGTGAACACCGGGGAGCTGTTTTTT	CAWTLGRVNTGELFF
TRBD2	TRBV9	.	TRBJ2-5	TGTGCCAGCAGCTCGCGGGGGAGCCAAGAGACCCAGTACTTC	CASSSRGSQETQYF
TRBD1	TRBV11-3	.	TRBJ1-3	TGTGCCAGCAGCTTGGGACAGCGAAACACCATATATTTT	CASSLGQRNTIYF
TRBD1	TRBV19	.	TRBJ1-5	TGTGCCAGTAGTTCCCGACAGGGAGGAAAGCCCCAGCATTTT	CASSSRQGGKPQHF
TRBD2	TRBV5-1	.	TRBJ2-1	TGCGCCAGCAGCTCGCTAGCGGGGGAAGAGCAGTTCTTC	CASSSLAGEEQFF
TRBD1	TRBV12-3/TRBV12-4	.	TRBJ1-5	TGTGCCAGCAGACAGGGGGGCGTGGGGCCCCAGCATTTT	CASRQGGVGPQHF
TRBD2	TRBV7-8	.	TRBJ2-7	TGTGCCAGCAGCTCGACGACTAGCGGGGGAGGCGAGCAGTACTTC	CASSSTTSGGGEQYF
.	TRBV2	.	TRBJ1-1	TGTGCCAGCAGTGAAGACCCGAGGGCTGGAGCTTTCTTT	CASSEDPRAGAFF
TRBD1	TRBV11-2	.	TRBJ2-1	TGTGCCAGCAGCCCCCGCAGGGGGCAAGGGAATGAGCAGTTCTTC	CASSPRRGQGNEQFF
.	TRBV3-1/TRBV3-2	.	TRBJ1-2	TGTGCCAGCAGCCATTCCCGCCTGAGAGGGTACGGCTACACCTTC	CASSHSRLRGYGYTF
TRBD2	TRBV3-1/TRBV3-2	.	TRBJ2-1	TGTGCCAGCAGCCAAGCCCTAACAGGTGCGGGGGTTTACAATGAGCAGTTCTTC	CASSQALTGAGVYNEQFF
TRBD1	TRBV15	few	TRBJ1-2	TGTGCCACCAGCAGAGATCGGACAGGCTATGGCTACACCTTC	CATSRDRTGYGYTF
TRBD2	TRBV3-1/TRBV3-2	.	TRBJ2-3	TGTGCCAGCAGCCAAGGCCCTCCCAGCGGGGGGACAGATACGCAGTATTTT	CASSQGPPSGGTDTQYF
TRBD2	TRBV25-1	.	TRBJ2-1	TGTGCCAGCAGTACGACTAGCGGGGGGGACAATGAGCAGTTCTTC	CASSTTSGGDNEQFF
.	TRBV2	.	TRBJ1-5	TGTGCCAGCAGTGTCCAGGGTAGCTCTCAGCCCCAGCATTTT	CASSVQGSSQPQHF
.	TRBV10-3	.	TRBJ1-2	TGTGCCATCAGTGAGCCGACACTCAACAACTATGGCTACACCTTC	CAISEPTLNNYGYTF
.	TRBV2	.	TRBJ2-3	TGTGCCAGCAGTCCCCCATTCACAGATACGCAGTATTTT	CASSPPFTDTQYF
TRBD2	TRBV5-1	.	TRBJ2-2	TGCGCCAGCAGCTTCACTAGCGGGGGCTCCGGGGAGCTGTTTTTT	CASSFTSGGSGELFF
.	TRBV6-5	.	TRBJ2-3	TGTGCCAGCAGTTTAGGGGGTATGGTCGCAGATACGCAGTATTTT	CASSLGGMVADTQYF